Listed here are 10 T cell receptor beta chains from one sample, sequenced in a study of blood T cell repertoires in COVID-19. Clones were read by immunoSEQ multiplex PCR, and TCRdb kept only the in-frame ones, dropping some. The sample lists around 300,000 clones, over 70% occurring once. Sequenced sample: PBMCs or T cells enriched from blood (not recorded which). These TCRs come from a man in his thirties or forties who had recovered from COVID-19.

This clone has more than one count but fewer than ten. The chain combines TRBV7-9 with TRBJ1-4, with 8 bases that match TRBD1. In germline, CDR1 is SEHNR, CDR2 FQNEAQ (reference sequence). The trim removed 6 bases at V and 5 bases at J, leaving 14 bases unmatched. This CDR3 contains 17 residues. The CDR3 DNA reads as TGTGCCAGCAGTCCCGCGGCGTTAAGGACAGGGAATGAAAAACTGTTTTTT. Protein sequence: CASSPAALRTGNEKLFF.

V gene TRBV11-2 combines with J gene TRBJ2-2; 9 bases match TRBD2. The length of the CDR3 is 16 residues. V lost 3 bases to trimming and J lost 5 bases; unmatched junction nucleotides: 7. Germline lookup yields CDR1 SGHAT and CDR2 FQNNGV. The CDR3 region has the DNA TGTGCCAGCAGCTTTCCCGCTAGCGGGGTTACCGGGGAGCTGTTTTTT. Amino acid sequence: CASSFPASGVTGELFF. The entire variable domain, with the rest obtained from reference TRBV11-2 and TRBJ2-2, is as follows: EAGVAQSPRYKIIEKRQSVAFWCNPISGHATLYWYQQILGQGPKLLIQFQNNGVVDDSQLPKDRFSAERLKGVDSTLKIQPAKLEDSAVYLCASSFPASGVTGELFFGEGSRLTVL.

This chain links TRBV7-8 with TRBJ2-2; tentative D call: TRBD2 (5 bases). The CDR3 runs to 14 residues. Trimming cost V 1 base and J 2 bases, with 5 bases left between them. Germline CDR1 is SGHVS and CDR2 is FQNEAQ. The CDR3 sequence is CASSLGTNTGELFF. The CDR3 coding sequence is TGTGCCAGCAGCTTAGGGACTAACACCGGGGAGCTGTTTTTT.

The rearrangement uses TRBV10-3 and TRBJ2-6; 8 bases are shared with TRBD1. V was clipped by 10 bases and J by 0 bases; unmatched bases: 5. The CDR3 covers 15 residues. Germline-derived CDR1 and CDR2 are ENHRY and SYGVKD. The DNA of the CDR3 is TGTGCCACCGGACAGGGCCACTCTGGGGCCAACGTCCTGACTTTC. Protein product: CATGQGHSGANVLTF.

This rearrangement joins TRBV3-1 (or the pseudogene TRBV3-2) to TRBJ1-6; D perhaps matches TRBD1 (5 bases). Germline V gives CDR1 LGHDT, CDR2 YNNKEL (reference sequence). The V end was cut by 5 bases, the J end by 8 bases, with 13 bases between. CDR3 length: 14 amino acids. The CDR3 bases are TGTGCCAGCAGCTATGGACAAAGACATTCACCCCTCCACTTT. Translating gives CASSYGQRHSPLHF.

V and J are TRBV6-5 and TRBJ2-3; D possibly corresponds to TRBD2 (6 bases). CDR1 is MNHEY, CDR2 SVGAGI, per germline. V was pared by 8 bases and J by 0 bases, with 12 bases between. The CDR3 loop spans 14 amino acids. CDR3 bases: TGTGCCAGCGGCTGGGGGAGGAGCACAGATACGCAGTATTTT. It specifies CASGWGRSTDTQYF.

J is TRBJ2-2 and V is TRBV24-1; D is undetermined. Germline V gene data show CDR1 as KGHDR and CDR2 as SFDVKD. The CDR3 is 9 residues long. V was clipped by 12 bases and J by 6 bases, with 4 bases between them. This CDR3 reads CAHPGELFF. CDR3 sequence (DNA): TGTGCCCATCCCGGGGAGCTGTTTTTT.

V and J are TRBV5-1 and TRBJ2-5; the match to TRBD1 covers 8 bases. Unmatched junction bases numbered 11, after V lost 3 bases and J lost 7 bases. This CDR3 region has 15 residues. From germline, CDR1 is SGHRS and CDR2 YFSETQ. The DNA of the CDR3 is TGCGCCAGCAGCTCCCCCGACAGGGGAGGCGCGACCCAGTACTTC. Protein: CASSSPDRGGATQYF.

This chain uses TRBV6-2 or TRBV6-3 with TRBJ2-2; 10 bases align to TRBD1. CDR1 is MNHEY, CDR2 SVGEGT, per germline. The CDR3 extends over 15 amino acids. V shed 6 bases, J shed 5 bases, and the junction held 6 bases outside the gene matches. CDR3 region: CASSPRTGGTGELFF. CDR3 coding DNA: TGTGCCAGCAGCCCGAGGACAGGGGGTACCGGGGAGCTGTTTTTT.

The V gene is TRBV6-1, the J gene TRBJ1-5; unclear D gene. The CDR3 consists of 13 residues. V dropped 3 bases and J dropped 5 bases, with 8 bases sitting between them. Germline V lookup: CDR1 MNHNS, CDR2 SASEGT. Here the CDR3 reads CASSESLYQPQHF. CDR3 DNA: TGTGCCAGCAGTGAGAGTTTATATCAGCCCCAGCATTTT.